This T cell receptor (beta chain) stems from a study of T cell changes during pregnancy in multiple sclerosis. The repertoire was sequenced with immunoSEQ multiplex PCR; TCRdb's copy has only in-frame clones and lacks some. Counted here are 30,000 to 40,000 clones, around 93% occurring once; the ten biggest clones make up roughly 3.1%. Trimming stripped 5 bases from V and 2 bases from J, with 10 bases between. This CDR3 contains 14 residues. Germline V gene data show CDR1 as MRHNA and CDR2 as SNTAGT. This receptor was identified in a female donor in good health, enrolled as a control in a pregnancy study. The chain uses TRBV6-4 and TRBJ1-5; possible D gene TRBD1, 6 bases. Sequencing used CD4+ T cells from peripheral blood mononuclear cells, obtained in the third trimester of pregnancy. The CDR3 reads CASSTGIGNQPQHF. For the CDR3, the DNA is TGTGCCAGCAGTACAGGGATTGGCAATCAGCCCCAGCATTTT.